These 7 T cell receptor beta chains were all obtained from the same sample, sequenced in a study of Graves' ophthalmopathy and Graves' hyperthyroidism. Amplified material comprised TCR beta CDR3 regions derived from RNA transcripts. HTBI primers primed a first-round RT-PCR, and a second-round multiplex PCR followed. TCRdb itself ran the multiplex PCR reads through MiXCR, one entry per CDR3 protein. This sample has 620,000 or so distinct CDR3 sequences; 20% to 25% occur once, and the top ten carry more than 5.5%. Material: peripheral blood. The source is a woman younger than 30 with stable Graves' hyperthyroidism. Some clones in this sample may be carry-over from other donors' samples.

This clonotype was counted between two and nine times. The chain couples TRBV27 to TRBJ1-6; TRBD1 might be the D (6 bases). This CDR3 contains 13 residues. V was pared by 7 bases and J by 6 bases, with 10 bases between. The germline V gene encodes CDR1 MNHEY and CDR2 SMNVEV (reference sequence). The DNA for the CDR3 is TGTGCCAGCACGGACAGCTCTAATTCACCCCTCCACTTT. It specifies CASTDSSNSPLHF.

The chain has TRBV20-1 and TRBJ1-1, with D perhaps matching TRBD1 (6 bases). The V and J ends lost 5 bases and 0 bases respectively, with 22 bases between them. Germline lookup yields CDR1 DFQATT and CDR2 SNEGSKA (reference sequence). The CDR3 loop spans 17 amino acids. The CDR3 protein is CSAHERGAYQMNTEAFF. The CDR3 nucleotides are TGCAGTGCTCATGAGAGGGGGGCGTATCAGATGAACACTGAAGCTTTCTTT.

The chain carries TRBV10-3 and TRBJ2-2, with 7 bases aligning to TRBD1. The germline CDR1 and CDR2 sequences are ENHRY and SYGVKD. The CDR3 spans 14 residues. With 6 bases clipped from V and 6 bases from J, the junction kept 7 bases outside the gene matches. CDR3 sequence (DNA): TGTGCCATCAGAACCGACAGGGTCTCCGGGGAGCTGTTTTTT. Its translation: CAIRTDRVSGELFF.

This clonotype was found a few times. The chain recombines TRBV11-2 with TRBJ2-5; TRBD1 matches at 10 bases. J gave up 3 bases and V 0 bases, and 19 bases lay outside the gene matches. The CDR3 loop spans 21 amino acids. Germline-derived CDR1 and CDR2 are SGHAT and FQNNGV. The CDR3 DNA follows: TGTGCCAGCAGCTTAGACTCCTATCGTAGGGACAGGGGCTCATTTAAAGAGACCCAGTACTTC. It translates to CASSLDSYRRDRGSFKETQYF.

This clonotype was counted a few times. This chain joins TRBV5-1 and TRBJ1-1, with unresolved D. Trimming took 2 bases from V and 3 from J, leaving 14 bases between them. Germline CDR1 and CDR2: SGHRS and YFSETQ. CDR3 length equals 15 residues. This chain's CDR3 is CASSFGVVGDTEAFF. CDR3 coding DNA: TGCGCCAGCAGCTTTGGGGTCGTGGGTGACACTGAAGCTTTCTTT.

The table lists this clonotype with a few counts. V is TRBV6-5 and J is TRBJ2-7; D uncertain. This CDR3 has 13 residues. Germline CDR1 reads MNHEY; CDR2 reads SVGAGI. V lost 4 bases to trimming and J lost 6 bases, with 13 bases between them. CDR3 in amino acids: CASSSAGRGEQYF. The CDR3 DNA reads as TGTGCCAGCAGTTCCGCCGGACGTGGCGAGCAGTACTTC.

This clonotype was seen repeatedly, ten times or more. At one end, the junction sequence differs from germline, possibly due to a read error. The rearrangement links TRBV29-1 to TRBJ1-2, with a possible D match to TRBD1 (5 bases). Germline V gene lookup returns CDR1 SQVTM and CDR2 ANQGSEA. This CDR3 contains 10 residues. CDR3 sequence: CSVVEGSSFF. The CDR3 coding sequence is TGCAGCGTTGTTGAGGGGAGTAGCTTCTTC.